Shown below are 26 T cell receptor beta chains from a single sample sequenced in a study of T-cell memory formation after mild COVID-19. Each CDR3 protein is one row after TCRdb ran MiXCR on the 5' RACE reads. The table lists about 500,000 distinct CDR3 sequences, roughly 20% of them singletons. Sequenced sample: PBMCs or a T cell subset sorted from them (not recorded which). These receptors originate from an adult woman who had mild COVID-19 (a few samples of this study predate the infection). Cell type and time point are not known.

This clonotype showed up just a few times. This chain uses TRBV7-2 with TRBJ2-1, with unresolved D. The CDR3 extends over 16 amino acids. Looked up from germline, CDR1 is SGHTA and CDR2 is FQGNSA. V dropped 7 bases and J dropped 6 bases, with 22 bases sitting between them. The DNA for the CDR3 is TGTGCCAGCACTCAGTTTGGAGACGTCAGAGGCAATGAGCAGTTCTTC. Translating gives CASTQFGDVRGNEQFF.

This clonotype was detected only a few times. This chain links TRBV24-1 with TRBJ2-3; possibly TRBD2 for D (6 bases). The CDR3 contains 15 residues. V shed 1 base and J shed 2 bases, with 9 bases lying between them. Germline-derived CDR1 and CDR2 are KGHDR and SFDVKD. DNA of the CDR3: TGTGCCACCAGTGATTTAGCTAGCGACACAGATACGCAGTATTTT. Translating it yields CATSDLASDTDTQYF.

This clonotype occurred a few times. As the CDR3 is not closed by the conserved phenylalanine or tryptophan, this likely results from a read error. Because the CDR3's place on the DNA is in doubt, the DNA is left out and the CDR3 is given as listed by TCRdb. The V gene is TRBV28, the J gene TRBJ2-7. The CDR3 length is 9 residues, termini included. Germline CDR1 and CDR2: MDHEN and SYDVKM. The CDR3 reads CASSSKAAR.

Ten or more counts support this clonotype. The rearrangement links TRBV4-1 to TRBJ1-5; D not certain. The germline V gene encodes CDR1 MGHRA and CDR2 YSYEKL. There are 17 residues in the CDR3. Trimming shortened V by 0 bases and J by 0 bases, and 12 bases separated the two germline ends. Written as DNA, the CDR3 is TGCGCCAGCAGCCAAGAAGGGCCAAGTTATAGCAATCAGCCCCAGCATTTT. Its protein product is CASSQEGPSYSNQPQHF.

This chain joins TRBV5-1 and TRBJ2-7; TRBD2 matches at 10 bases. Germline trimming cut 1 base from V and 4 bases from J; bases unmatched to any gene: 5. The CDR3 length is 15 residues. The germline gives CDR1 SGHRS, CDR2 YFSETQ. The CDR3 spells CASSLTSGEYYEQYF. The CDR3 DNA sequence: TGCGCCAGCAGCTTGACTAGCGGGGAATATTACGAGCAGTACTTC.

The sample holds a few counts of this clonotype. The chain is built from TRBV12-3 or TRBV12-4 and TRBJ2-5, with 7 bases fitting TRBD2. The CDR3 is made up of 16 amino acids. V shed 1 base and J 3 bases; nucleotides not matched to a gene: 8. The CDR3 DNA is TGTGCCAGCAGTTTAGGGCTAGCGGTGGAGAAAGAGACCCAGTACTTC. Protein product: CASSLGLAVEKETQYF.

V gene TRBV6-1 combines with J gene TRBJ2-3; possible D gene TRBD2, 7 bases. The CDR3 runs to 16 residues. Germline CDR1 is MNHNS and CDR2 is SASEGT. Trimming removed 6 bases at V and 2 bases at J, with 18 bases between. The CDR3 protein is CASRGGRGLITDTQYF. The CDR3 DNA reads TGTGCCAGCAGGGGGGGGCGAGGACTAATCACAGATACGCAGTATTTT.

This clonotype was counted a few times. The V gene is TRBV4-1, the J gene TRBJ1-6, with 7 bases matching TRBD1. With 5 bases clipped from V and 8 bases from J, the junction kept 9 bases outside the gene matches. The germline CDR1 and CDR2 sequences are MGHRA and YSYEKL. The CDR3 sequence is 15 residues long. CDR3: CASSEGQWRDSPLHF. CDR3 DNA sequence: TGCGCCAGCAGCGAGGGACAGTGGAGGGATTCACCCCTCCACTTT.

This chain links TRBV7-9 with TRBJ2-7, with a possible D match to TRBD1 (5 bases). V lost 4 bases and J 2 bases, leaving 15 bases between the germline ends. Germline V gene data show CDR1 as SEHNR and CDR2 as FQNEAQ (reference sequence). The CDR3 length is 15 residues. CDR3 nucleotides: TGTGCCAGCAGCTCTGTTTGGGCAGGGACCTACGAGCAGTACTTC. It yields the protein CASSSVWAGTYEQYF.

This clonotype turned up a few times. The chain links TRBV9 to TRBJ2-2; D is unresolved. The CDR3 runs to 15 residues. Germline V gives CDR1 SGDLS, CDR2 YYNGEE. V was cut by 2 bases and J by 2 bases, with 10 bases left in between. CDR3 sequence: CASSVLDANTGELFF. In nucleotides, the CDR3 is TGTGCCAGCAGCGTTTTAGACGCAAACACCGGGGAGCTGTTTTTT.

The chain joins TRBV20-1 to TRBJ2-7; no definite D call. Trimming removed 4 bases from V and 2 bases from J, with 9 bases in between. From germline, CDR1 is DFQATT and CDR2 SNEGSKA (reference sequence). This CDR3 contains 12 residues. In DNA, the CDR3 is TGCAGTGCTAACCCGGCGGCCTACGAGCAGTACTTC. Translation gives CSANPAAYEQYF.

The CDR3 DNA is TGTGCCAGCAGTCTAAGCGCTAGCGGGAGGTACACCTACGAGCAGTACTTC. Its translation: CASSLSASGRYTYEQYF. The chain has TRBV27 and TRBJ2-7; 11 bases line up with TRBD2. Germline V gives CDR1 MNHEY, CDR2 SMNVEV (reference sequence). This CDR3 contains 17 residues. V shed 5 bases, J shed 2 bases, and the junction held 11 bases outside the gene matches.

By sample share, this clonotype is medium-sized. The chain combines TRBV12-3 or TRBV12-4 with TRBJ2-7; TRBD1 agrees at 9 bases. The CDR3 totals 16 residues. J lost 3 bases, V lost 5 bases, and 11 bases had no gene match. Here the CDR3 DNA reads TGTGCCAGCAGTCCAGCCGGGACAGGGTTTCTCTACGAGCAGTACTTC. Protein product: CASSPAGTGFLYEQYF.

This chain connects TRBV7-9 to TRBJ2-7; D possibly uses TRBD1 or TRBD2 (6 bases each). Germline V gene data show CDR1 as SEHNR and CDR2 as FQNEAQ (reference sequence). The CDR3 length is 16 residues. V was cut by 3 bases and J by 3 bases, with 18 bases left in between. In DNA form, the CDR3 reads TGTGCCAGCAGCTTTCGGGGGCAGGGACTTAGCTACGAGCAGTACTTC. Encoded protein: CASSFRGQGLSYEQYF.

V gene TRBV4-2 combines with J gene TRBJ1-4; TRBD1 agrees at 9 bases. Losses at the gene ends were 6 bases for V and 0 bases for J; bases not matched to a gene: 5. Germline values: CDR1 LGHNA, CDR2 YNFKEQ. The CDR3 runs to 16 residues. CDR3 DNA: TGTGCCAGCAGTTATACAGGGGGCACAACTAATGAAAAACTGTTTTTT. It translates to CASSYTGGTTNEKLFF.

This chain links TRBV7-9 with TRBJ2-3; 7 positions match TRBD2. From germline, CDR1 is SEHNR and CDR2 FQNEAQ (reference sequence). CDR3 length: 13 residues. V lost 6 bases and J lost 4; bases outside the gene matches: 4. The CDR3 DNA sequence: TGTGCCAGCAGACTAGCGAACGCAGATACGCAGTATTTT. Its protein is CASRLANADTQYF.

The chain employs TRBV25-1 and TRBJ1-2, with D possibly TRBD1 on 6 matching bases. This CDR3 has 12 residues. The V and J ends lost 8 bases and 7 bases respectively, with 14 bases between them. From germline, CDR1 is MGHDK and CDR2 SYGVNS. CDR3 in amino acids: CASPGDRSGYTF. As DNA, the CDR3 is TGTGCCAGCCCAGGGGATCGATCTGGCTACACCTTC.

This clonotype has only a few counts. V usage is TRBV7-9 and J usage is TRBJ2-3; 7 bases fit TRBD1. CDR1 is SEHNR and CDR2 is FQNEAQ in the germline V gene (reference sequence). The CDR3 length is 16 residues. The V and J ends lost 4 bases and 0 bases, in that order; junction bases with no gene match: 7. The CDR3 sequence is CASSWPLGQSTDTQYF. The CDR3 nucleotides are TGTGCCAGCAGCTGGCCGTTGGGACAGAGCACAGATACGCAGTATTTT.

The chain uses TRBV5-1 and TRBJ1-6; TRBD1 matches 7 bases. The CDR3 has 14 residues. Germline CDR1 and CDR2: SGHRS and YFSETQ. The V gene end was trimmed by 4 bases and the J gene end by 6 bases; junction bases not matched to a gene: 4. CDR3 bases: TGCGCCAGCAGCGCGACAGGGTCTAATTCACCCCTCCACTTT. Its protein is CASSATGSNSPLHF.

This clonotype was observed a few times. In DNA, the CDR3 is TGTGCCAGCAGCCCCCTCCCCTTGAGCGAGCAGTACTTC. This sequence encodes CASSPLPLSEQYF. The chain carries TRBV7-6 and TRBJ2-7, with D unresolved. The CDR3 is made up of 13 amino acids. Between the trimmed V and J ends, which lost 5 bases and 6 bases, there was a span of 14 bases. Germline-derived CDR1 and CDR2 are SGHVS and FNYEAQ.

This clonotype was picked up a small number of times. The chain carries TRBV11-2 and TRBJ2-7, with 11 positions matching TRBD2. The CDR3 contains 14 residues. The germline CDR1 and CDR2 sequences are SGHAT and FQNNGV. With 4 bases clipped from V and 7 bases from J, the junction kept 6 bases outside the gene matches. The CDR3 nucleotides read TGTGCCAGCAGCTCTACTAGACTAGCGGGGGAGCAGTACTTC. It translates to CASSSTRLAGEQYF. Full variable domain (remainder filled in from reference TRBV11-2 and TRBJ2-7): EAGVAQSPRYKIIEKRQSVAFWCNPISGHATLYWYQQILGQGPKLLIQFQNNGVVDDSQLPKDRFSAERLKGVDSTLKIQPAKLEDSAVYLCASSSTRLAGEQYFGPGTRLTVT.

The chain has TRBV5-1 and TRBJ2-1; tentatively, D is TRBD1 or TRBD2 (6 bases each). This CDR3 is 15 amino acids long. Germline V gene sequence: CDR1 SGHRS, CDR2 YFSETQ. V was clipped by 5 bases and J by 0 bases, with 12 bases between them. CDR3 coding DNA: TGCGCCAGCAGGGTGGGGGGCAGCTCCTACAATGAGCAGTTCTTC. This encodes CASRVGGSSYNEQFF.

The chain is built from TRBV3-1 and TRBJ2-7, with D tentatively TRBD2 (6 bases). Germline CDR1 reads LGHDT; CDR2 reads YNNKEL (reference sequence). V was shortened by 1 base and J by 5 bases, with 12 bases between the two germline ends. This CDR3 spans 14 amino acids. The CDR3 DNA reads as TGTGCCAGCAGCCAAGGGCTCAGGACTAACGAGCAGTACTTC. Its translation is CASSQGLRTNEQYF.

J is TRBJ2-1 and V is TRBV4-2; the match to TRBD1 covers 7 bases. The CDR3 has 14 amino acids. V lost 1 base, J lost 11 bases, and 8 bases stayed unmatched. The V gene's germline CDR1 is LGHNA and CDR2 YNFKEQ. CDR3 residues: CASSQGEQGNKQFF. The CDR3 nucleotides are TGTGCCAGCAGCCAAGGAGAACAGGGGAATAAGCAGTTCTTC.

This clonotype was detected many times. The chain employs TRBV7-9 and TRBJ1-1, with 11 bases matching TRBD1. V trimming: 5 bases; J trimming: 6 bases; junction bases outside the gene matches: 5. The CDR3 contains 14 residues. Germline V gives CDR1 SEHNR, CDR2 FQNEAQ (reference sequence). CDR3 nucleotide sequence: TGTGCCAGCAGCACACAGGGACAGGGGGCTGAAGCTTTCTTT. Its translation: CASSTQGQGAEAFF.

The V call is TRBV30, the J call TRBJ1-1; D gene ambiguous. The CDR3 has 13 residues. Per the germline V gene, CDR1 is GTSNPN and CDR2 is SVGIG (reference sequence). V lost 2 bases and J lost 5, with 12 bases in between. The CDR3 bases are TGTGCCTGGAGTATGGGAGGGCAGACTGAAGCTTTCTTT. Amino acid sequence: CAWSMGGQTEAFF.